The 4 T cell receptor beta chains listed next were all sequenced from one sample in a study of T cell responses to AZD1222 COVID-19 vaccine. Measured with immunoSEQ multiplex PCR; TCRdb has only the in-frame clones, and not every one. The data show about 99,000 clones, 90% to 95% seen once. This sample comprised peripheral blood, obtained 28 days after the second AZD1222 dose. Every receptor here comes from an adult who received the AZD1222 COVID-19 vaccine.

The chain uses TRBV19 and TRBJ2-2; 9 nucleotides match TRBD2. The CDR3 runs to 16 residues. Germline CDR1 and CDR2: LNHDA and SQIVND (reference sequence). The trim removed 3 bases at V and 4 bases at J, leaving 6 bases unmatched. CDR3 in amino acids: CASSIQKTSGTGELFF. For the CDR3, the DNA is TGTGCCAGTAGTATCCAGAAGACTAGCGGCACCGGGGAGCTGTTTTTT.

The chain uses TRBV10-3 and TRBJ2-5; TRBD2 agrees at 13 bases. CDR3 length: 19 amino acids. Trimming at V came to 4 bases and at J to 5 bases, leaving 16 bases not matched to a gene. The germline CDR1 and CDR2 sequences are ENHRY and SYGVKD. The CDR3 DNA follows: TGTGCCATCAGTGGCGGAGGGACTAGCGGGACCTCTATGGGGGAGACCCAGTACTTC. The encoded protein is CAISGGGTSGTSMGETQYF.

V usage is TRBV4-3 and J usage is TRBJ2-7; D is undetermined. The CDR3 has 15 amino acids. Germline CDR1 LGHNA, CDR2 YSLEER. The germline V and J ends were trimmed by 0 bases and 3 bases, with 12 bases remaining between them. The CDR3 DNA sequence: TGCGCCAGCAGCCAAGATCCGGGCAGCAGCTACGAGCAGTACTTC. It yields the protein CASSQDPGSSYEQYF.

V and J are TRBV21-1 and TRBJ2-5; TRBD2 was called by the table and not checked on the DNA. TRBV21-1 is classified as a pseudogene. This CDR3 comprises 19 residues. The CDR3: CASSKASLPLVDGQETQYF. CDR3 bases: TGTGCCAGCAGCAAAGCCTCCCTCCCGCTAGTTGACGGCCAAGAGACCCAGTACTTC.